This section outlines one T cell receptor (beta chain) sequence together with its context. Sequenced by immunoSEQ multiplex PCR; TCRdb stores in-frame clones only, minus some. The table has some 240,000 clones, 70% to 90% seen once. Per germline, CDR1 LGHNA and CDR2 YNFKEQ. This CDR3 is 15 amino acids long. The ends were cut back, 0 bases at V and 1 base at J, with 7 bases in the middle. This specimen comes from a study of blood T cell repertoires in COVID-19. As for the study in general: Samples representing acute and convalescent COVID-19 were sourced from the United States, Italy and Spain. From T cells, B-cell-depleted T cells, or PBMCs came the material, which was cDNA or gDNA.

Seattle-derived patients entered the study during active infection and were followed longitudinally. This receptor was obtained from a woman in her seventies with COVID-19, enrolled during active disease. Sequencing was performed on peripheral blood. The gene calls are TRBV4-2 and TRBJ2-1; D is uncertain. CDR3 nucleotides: TGTGCCAGCAGCCAAGAGGTACTATCCTACAATGAGCAGTTCTTC. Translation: CASSQEVLSYNEQFF.